A selection of T cell receptor beta chains follows, all from one sample in a study of PD-L1 blockade in urothelial cancer. Clones were sequenced by immunoSEQ multiplex PCR, and TCRdb holds only the in-frame ones, with some missing. The table records tens of thousands of clones, around 90% of them present only once. The sample here was PBMCs, taken around atezolizumab (anti-PD-L1) treatment. The receptors were gathered from a man in his fifties or sixties with urothelial cancer. The CDR3 runs from the conserved cysteine through the conserved F or W. A D gene is named only where the DNA matches it firmly. Rows give clone size only sometimes, using once, few, many, or a class for an expanded clone.

J | D | size | V | CDR3 | DNA
TRBJ2-3 | TRBD2 | once | TRBV19 | CASKAGENTDTQYF | TGTGCCAGTAAGGCGGGGGAAAACACAGATACGCAGTATTTT
TRBJ1-1 | NA | once | TRBV28 | CASGYPVGGTTNTEAFF | TGTGCCAGCGGTTATCCGGTTGGAGGGACTACAAACACTGAAGCTTTCTTT
TRBJ1-4 | NA | NA | TRBV4-1 | CASSQDLRQEKLFF | TGCGCCAGCAGCCAAGATCTCAGGCAGGAAAAACTGTTTTTT
TRBJ2-3 | TRBD2 | NA | TRBV2 | CASSATSADTQYF | TGTGCCAGCAGTGCTACTAGCGCAGATACGCAGTATTTT
TRBJ2-1 | TRBD1 | NA | TRBV7-2 | CASSSGTGALNEQFF | TGTGCCAGCAGCTCCGGGACAGGGGCCCTTAATGAGCAGTTCTTC
TRBJ2-1 | NA | NA | TRBV4-2 | CASSQGLAGVEQFF | TGTGCCAGCAGCCAAGGGCTAGCTGGCGTTGAGCAGTTCTTC
TRBJ2-1 | TRBD2 | NA | TRBV7-3 | CASSLRTSGIWDEQFF | TGTGCCAGCAGCTTAAGGACTAGCGGGATCTGGGATGAGCAGTTCTTC
TRBJ1-2 | TRBD1 | NA | TRBV2 | CASSPGTDYGYTF | TGTGCCAGCAGTCCAGGGACAGACTATGGCTACACCTTC
TRBJ2-1 | TRBD1 | NA | TRBV2 | CASSEGQGEQFF | TGTGCCAGCAGTGAAGGACAGGGGGAGCAGTTCTTC
TRBJ2-5 | NA | NA | TRBV2 | CASRTHTRPETQYF | TGTGCCAGCAGGACACACACTAGACCCGAGACCCAGTACTTC
TRBJ1-1 | TRBD1 | NA | TRBV7-2 | CASSSQQGATTEAFF | TGTGCCAGCAGCTCCCAACAGGGGGCTACGACTGAAGCTTTCTTT
TRBJ2-7 | NA | NA | TRBV7-2 | CASSLGEVYYEQYF | TGTGCCAGCAGCTTAGGCGAGGTTTACTACGAGCAGTACTTC
TRBJ2-3 | NA | NA | TRBV5-4 | CASSLAGPRAGSTDTQYF | TGTGCCAGCAGCTTGGCGGGCCCGCGAGCGGGCAGCACAGATACGCAGTATTTT
TRBJ2-5 | TRBD1 | NA | TRBV5-4 | CASSLDTGGRETQYF | TGTGCCAGCAGCTTGGATACAGGGGGTAGAGAGACCCAGTACTTC
TRBJ1-2 | NA | NA | TRBV18 | CASSPAVNYGYTF | TGTGCCAGCTCACCGGCGGTTAACTATGGCTACACCTTC
TRBJ1-2 | NA | NA | TRBV18 | CASSPSLDRVANYGYTF | TGTGCCAGCTCACCAAGTCTGGACAGAGTAGCTAACTATGGCTACACCTTC
TRBJ1-1 | TRBD1 | NA | TRBV5-4 | CASSLWQGGVTEAFF | TGTGCCAGCAGCTTGTGGCAGGGGGGAGTTACTGAAGCTTTCTTT
TRBJ1-4 | TRBD1 | once | TRBV5-5 | CASSPMTGDGKLFF | TGTGCCAGCAGCCCAATGACAGGGGATGGAAAACTGTTTTTT
TRBJ2-3 | TRBD2 | NA | TRBV5-1 | CASMWRGESTDTQYF | TGCGCCAGCATGTGGCGGGGGGAGTCCACAGATACGCAGTATTTT
TRBJ2-7 | NA | NA | TRBV7-9 | CASSLMGSSYEQYF | TGTGCCAGCAGCTTAATGGGCAGCTCCTACGAGCAGTACTTC
TRBJ2-3 | NA | NA | TRBV19 | CASSIEGRTDTQYF | TGTGCCAGTAGTATCGAGGGTCGCACAGATACGCAGTATTTT
TRBJ2-3 | TRBD2 | NA | TRBV18 | CASFQTSGAQSQYF | TGTGCCAGTTTTCAGACTAGCGGGGCCCAGTCCCAGTATTTT
TRBJ2-5 | NA | NA | TRBV4-3 | CASSQSVEETQYF | TGCGCCAGCAGCCAAAGCGTGGAAGAGACCCAGTACTTC
TRBJ2-5 | TRBD2 | NA | TRBV9 | CASSPSPGTTETQYF | TGTGCCAGCAGCCCCAGCCCTGGGACTACGGAGACCCAGTACTTC
TRBJ2-5 | TRBD2 | NA | TRBV9 | CASAGGGHQETQYF | TGTGCCAGCGCAGGCGGGGGGCACCAAGAGACCCAGTACTTC
TRBJ2-5 | NA | NA | TRBV7-3 | CASSLSGRVEQETQYF | TGTGCCAGCAGCTTATCGGGCAGGGTGGAACAAGAGACCCAGTACTTC
TRBJ2-1 | TRBD1 | NA | TRBV5-5 | CASSRTQGWDEQFF | TGTGCCAGCAGCAGAACACAGGGGTGGGATGAGCAGTTCTTC
TRBJ1-2 | NA | few | TRBV6-5 | CASPPQGTAF | TGTGCCAGCCCCCCCCAGGGGACCGCCTTC
TRBJ2-3 | TRBD1 | NA | TRBV15 | CATSRRTGGTDTQYF | TGTGCCACCAGCAGAAGGACAGGTGGGACAGATACGCAGTATTTT
TRBJ1-1 | NA | NA | TRBV5-8 | CASSLLGAREAFF | TGTGCCAGCAGCTTGTTAGGGGCCAGGGAAGCTTTCTTT
TRBJ1-1 | TRBD1 | NA | TRBV5-1 | CASSLQGALNTEAFF | TGCGCCAGCAGCTTGCAGGGGGCTTTGAACACTGAAGCTTTCTTT
TRBJ2-2 | TRBD1 | NA | TRBV6-6 | CASSYRTGNSGELFF | TGTGCCAGCAGTTACCGGACAGGGAATTCCGGGGAGCTGTTTTTT
TRBJ1-5 | TRBD1 | NA | TRBV19 | CASSIDRDNQPQHF | TGTGCCAGTAGTATTGACAGGGACAATCAGCCCCAGCATTTT
TRBJ2-3 | NA | NA | TRBV28 | CASSFSGVQADTQYF | TGTGCCAGCAGTTTTTCAGGGGTTCAGGCAGATACGCAGTATTTT
TRBJ1-2 | NA | few | TRBV6-1 | CASSVSVTSNYGYTF | TGTGCCAGCAGTGTAAGTGTAACATCTAACTATGGCTACACCTTC
TRBJ2-1 | TRBD2 | NA | TRBV9 | CASSVEAGGPHGQFF | TGTGCCAGCAGCGTAGAAGCGGGGGGGCCGCATGGGCAGTTCTTC
TRBJ2-7 | NA | NA | TRBV7-9 | CASSFEAGRSGQYF | TGTGCCAGCAGCTTTGAGGCGGGTCGTAGCGGGCAGTACTTC
TRBJ1-2 | TRBD1 | NA | TRBV11-2 | CASSQGTDMSGTF | TGTGCCAGCAGCCAAGGGACAGATATGAGCGGGACCTTC
TRBJ2-5 | TRBD2 | NA | TRBV6-5 | CASSGLAGGRETQYF | TGTGCCAGCAGCGGACTAGCGGGAGGGAGGGAGACCCAGTACTTC
TRBJ2-7 | NA | NA | TRBV9 | CASSSQASAEQYF | TGTGCCAGCAGCTCCCAGGCTAGCGCGGAGCAGTACTTC
TRBJ2-1 | NA | NA | TRBV14 | CASSQERGSFSYNEQFF | TGTGCCAGCAGCCAAGAAAGAGGCAGCTTCTCCTACAATGAGCAGTTCTTC
TRBJ1-2 | TRBD1 | NA | TRBV4-3 | CASSQGQGAGGYTF | TGCGCCAGCAGCCAAGGACAGGGGGCGGGGGGCTACACCTTC
TRBJ2-1 | NA | NA | TRBV19 | CASSIRPGAGEQFF | TGTGCCAGTAGTATCAGGCCTGGGGCAGGTGAGCAGTTCTTC
TRBJ2-7 | TRBD2 | NA | TRBV7-2 | CASSLAGTSGPYEQYF | TGTGCCAGCAGCTTAGCTGGGACTAGCGGACCCTACGAGCAGTACTTC
TRBJ1-2 | TRBD1 | NA | TRBV28 | CASSLVSPGTGGGYTF | TGTGCCAGCAGTTTAGTTTCACCCGGGACAGGTGGCGGCTACACCTTC
TRBJ2-1 | TRBD2 | NA | TRBV5-8 | CASSRGLAGNNEQFF | TGTGCCAGCAGCCGGGGACTAGCGGGAAACAATGAGCAGTTCTTC
TRBJ2-7 | TRBD1 | NA | TRBV18 | CASSRLGTGFDEQYF | TGTGCCAGCTCAAGACTAGGGACAGGCTTCGACGAGCAGTACTTC
TRBJ2-1 | TRBD1 | NA | TRBV5-8 | CASSLGGGGYNEQFF | TGTGCCAGCAGCTTGGGAGGGGGCGGGTACAATGAGCAGTTCTTC
TRBJ2-5 | TRBD1 | NA | TRBV6-1 | CASSGGGIQETQYF | TGTGCCAGCAGTGGAGGGGGCATCCAAGAGACCCAGTACTTC
TRBJ1-1 | NA | NA | TRBV9 | CASSVRRDGFNTEAFF | TGTGCCAGCAGTGTCCGCAGGGATGGGTTTAACACTGAAGCTTTCTTT
TRBJ2-5 | NA | once | TRBV6-5 | CASSYLSAQETQYF | TGTGCCAGCAGTTACTTGAGCGCCCAAGAGACCCAGTACTTC
TRBJ2-7 | TRBD1 | NA | TRBV7-2 | CASSLVGTGIEQYF | TGTGCCAGCAGCTTAGTGGGGACAGGGATCGAGCAGTACTTC
TRBJ1-2 | NA | few | TRBV25-1 | CASSLQDYGYTF | TGTGCCAGCAGTCTACAGGACTATGGCTACACCTTC
TRBJ1-4 | NA | NA | TRBV10-3 | CAISESTLGTLGEKLFF | TGTGCCATCAGTGAGTCGACTCTCGGCACCCTCGGTGAAAAACTGTTTTTT
TRBJ1-2 | TRBD1 | NA | TRBV18 | CASSPGTASVYGYTF | TGTGCCAGCTCACCGGGGACAGCTTCTGTTTATGGCTACACCTTC
TRBJ2-3 | TRBD2 | NA | TRBV2 | CASSEGGARAGGLTDTQYF | TGTGCCAGCAGTGAAGGGGGAGCCCGGGCGGGAGGCCTCACAGATACGCAGTATTTT
TRBJ1-5 | NA | once | TRBV4-1 | CASSQEQGNQPQHF | TGCGCCAGCAGCCAAGAACAGGGTAATCAGCCCCAGCATTTT